Below are 18 T cell receptor beta chains sequenced from a single sample in a study of T cell responses to AZD1222 COVID-19 vaccine (dated by TCRdb to about 2021). Libraries were made using the immunoSEQ multiplex PCR assay. Drawn from immuneACCESS, this table holds only the in-frame rearrangements with V and J called that TCRdb kept. Clones are partly lost; checked studies trace under half to an unresolved V gene and leave the rest unexplained. Recorded for this sample are over 100,000 clones; about 86% of them occurred a single time. The ten largest clones capture around 5% of the sample. Per the publication, the time point label means: baseline before first vaccination. Sequencing used peripheral blood, obtained on day 0 of AZD1222 vaccination. The receptor set was obtained from an adult in good health.

The chain has TRBV5-1 and TRBJ2-7, with TRBD1 matching over 8 bases. Germline-derived CDR1 and CDR2 are SGHRS and YFSETQ. V shed 7 bases, J shed 5 bases, and the junction held 11 bases outside the gene matches. The CDR3 sequence is 14 residues long. CDR3 coding DNA: TGCGCCAGCCGCTACGGGGACAGGTTCGACGAGCAGTACTTC. This codes for CASRYGDRFDEQYF.

The chain recombines TRBV5-6 with TRBJ1-6; 9 positions agree with TRBD1. Germline CDR1 and CDR2: SGHDT and YYEEEE. CDR3 length equals 16 residues. The junction had 9 bases not matched to a gene; V was cut back by 3 bases and J by 8 bases. The CDR3 region has the DNA TGTGCCAGCAGCTACAAACAGGGGGCGGTTGATTCACCCCTCCACTTT. Amino acid sequence: CASSYKQGAVDSPLHF.

This clone was observed a few times. The rearrangement joins TRBV2 to TRBJ2-7; 8 nucleotides agree with TRBD1. Germline values: CDR1 SNHLY, CDR2 FYNNEI. The junction had 9 bases not matched to a gene; V was cut back by 7 bases and J by 7 bases. The CDR3 has 13 residues. CDR3 protein: CASTRRTGMEQYF. The DNA for the CDR3 is TGTGCCAGCACCCGCCGGACAGGGATGGAGCAGTACTTC.

The J gene is TRBJ2-7, the V gene TRBV6-5, with a tentative D call TRBD1 (6 bases). CDR1 is MNHEY, CDR2 SVGAGI, per germline. This CDR3 has 13 residues. V was pared by 4 bases and J by 0 bases, with 7 bases between. CDR3 nucleotides: TGTGCCAGCAGTTTACAGGGCTCCTACGAGCAGTACTTC. Protein product: CASSLQGSYEQYF.

J is TRBJ2-1 and V is TRBV12-3 or TRBV12-4; D is ambiguous. V was clipped by 1 base and J by 10 bases, with 8 bases between them. This CDR3 contains 12 residues. CDR3 sequence (DNA): TGTGCCAGCAGTTTAGTCGGTGGAGAGCAGTTCTTC. Translation gives CASSLVGGEQFF.

J is TRBJ1-2 and V is TRBV5-1; no reliable D call. Germline lookup yields CDR1 SGHRS and CDR2 YFSETQ. This CDR3 region has 14 residues. The V and J ends lost 0 bases and 4 bases respectively, with 10 bases between them. CDR3 nucleotides: TGCGCCAGCAGCTTGGTTGCGAACGGCTATGGCTACACCTTC. It translates to CASSLVANGYGYTF.

The V gene is TRBV9, the J gene TRBJ2-1; a weak D match, TRBD2 (6 bases). V was cut by 4 bases and J by 1 base, with 12 bases left in between. The CDR3 spans 15 residues. The V gene's germline CDR1 is SGDLS and CDR2 YYNGEE. CDR3 in amino acids: CASSPTRGSYNEQFF. In DNA, the CDR3 is TGTGCCAGCAGCCCGACGCGGGGATCCTACAATGAGCAGTTCTTC.

The CDR3 sequence is CATGDRGYGSPLHF. CDR3 bases: TGTGCCACCGGGGACAGGGGTTATGGTTCACCCCTCCACTTT. The gene calls are TRBV27 and TRBJ1-6, with 10 bases lining up with TRBD1. There are 14 residues in the CDR3. The junction had 9 bases not matched to a gene; V was cut back by 10 bases and J by 9 bases. Germline-derived CDR1 and CDR2 are MNHEY and SMNVEV (reference sequence).

For the CDR3, the DNA is TGTGCCAGCATTCTGGGCGCCGGGGAGCTGTTTTTT. Its translation is CASILGAGELFF. The V and J genes are TRBV12-3 or TRBV12-4 and TRBJ2-2; the D is unclear. The CDR3 runs 12 residues. Trimming stripped 7 bases from V and 6 bases from J, with 9 bases between.

The J gene is TRBJ1-2, the V gene TRBV5-6; no clear D. CDR3 length: 13 residues. CDR1 and CDR2 (germline): SGHDT, YYEEEE. The ends were cut back, 0 bases at V and 8 bases at J, with 11 bases in the middle. The CDR3 reads CASSLDGPLGYTF. CDR3 bases: TGTGCCAGCAGCTTGGACGGGCCTCTCGGCTACACCTTC.

The V gene is TRBV25-1, the J gene TRBJ1-2; 11 nucleotides match TRBD1. With V trimmed by 2 bases and J by 3 bases, 5 bases remained unmatched. Germline V gives CDR1 MGHDK, CDR2 SYGVNS. The CDR3 runs 16 residues. Here the CDR3 reads CASSEPGQGADYGYTF. The CDR3 DNA follows: TGTGCCAGCAGTGAACCTGGACAGGGGGCGGACTATGGCTACACCTTC.

This sequence joins TRBV19 and TRBJ1-2; the match to TRBD1 covers 7 bases. Trimming took 6 bases from V and 7 from J; bases not matched to a gene: 8. This CDR3 is 13 amino acids long. Per germline, CDR1 LNHDA and CDR2 SQIVND (reference sequence). CDR3 DNA sequence: TGTGCCAGTAGCCCGACAGGGTGGGTTGGCTACACCTTC. This sequence encodes CASSPTGWVGYTF.

The chain carries TRBV29-1 and TRBJ1-1; tentative D call: TRBD1 (5 bases). The V gene lost 2 bases and the J gene lost 4 bases, with 11 bases spanning the gap. This CDR3 comprises 13 residues. CDR1 SQVTM and CDR2 ANQGSEA come from the germline V gene. The CDR3 spells CSVESGMGTEAFF. The CDR3 nucleotides are TGCAGCGTTGAATCAGGGATGGGCACTGAAGCTTTCTTT.

The chain combines TRBV30 with TRBJ2-2; D possibly corresponds to TRBD1 (5 bases). Germline V CDR1 and CDR2: GTSNPN, SVGIG (reference sequence). Deletions cut 3 bases from V and 3 bases from J, with 8 bases between. The CDR3 has 13 residues. Written as DNA, the CDR3 is TGTGCCTGGAGCCTGACAGACACCGGGGAGCTGTTTTTT. Translating gives CAWSLTDTGELFF.

The J gene is TRBJ1-2, the V gene TRBV7-9; D is undetermined. Trimming removed 7 bases at V and 4 bases at J, with 16 bases between. The CDR3 loop spans 14 amino acids. Germline V CDR1 and CDR2: SEHNR, FQNEAQ (reference sequence). The CDR3 nucleotides are TGTGCCAGCACCACCCGGGGTAATGGCTATGGCTACACCTTC. Translation: CASTTRGNGYGYTF. The whole variable domain, filled in from reference TRBV7-9 and TRBJ1-2, reads DTGVSQNPRHKITKRGQNVTFRCDPISEHNRLYWYRQTLGQGPEFLTYFQNEAQLEKSRLLSDRFSAERPKGSFSTLEIQRTEQGDSAMYLCASTTRGNGYGYTFGSGTRLTVV.

This clone was detected once. The V and J genes are TRBV30 and TRBJ1-1, with D possibly TRBD1 on 6 matching bases. Germline loops: CDR1 GTSNPN, CDR2 SVGIG (reference sequence). V lost 0 bases to trimming and J lost 1 base, with 15 bases between them. The CDR3 loop spans 16 amino acids. CDR3 DNA: TGTGCCTGGAGTGTACGTACAGGGTGGGGGAACACTGAAGCTTTCTTT. Its protein product is CAWSVRTGWGNTEAFF.

This chain joins TRBV9 and TRBJ2-5; TRBD2 matches 8 bases. The CDR3 has 15 residues. Germline V lookup: CDR1 SGDLS, CDR2 YYNGEE. V lost 2 bases and J lost 2; bases outside the gene matches: 5. The CDR3: CASSVLAGTQETQYF. The DNA of the CDR3 is TGTGCCAGCAGCGTTTTAGCGGGAACGCAAGAGACCCAGTACTTC.

The chain employs TRBV5-4 and TRBJ1-3; the D gene is possibly TRBD1 (6 bases). Trimming left V 0 bases short and J 4 bases short, with 8 bases between. Germline assignment: CDR1 SGHNT and CDR2 YYREEE (reference sequence). The CDR3 length is 14 residues. The CDR3 is CASSLEGTGNTIYF. The CDR3 DNA reads TGTGCCAGCAGCTTGGAAGGGACAGGAAACACCATATATTTT. The whole variable domain, remainder taken from reference TRBV5-4 and TRBJ1-3, is ETGVTQSPTHLIKTRGQQVTLRCSSQSGHNTVSWYQQALGQGPQFIFQYYREEENGRGNFPPRFSGLQFPNYSSELNVNALELDDSALYLCASSLEGTGNTIYFGEGSWLTVV.